Presented here are 9 T cell receptor beta chains from one specimen sequenced in a study of molecular identifiers for immune sequencing clone quantification (dated by TCRdb to the late 2010s). The method behind the library was PCR. This sample was sequenced with a NextSeq 500. TCRdb ran its own pipeline on the public reads, namely fastp trimming at Q25 and MiXCR clone calling, and kept in-frame beta chains. Rows with one shared CDR3 protein collapse into an entry with the most common genes and DNA. The sample profile shows more than 450,000 distinct CDR3 sequences; around 23% of them were found once. The ten largest clones take up 0.7% to 0.9% of the sample. Source material: naive CD8+ T cells from blood, with Jurkat cell RNA spiked in. The sample's cell subset or site label, decoded: FACS-sorted CD8+CD4-CCR7+CD45RA+ naive T cells. The receptors come from a human donor in good health. Some libraries in this study had Jurkat cell RNA spiked in.

The chain carries TRBV7-9 and TRBJ2-7, with D possibly being TRBD2 (6 bases). Germline V gene sequence: CDR1 SEHNR, CDR2 FQNEAQ (reference sequence). The V end was cut by 5 bases, the J end by 3 bases, with 14 bases between. This CDR3 spans 14 amino acids. CDR3 DNA sequence: TGTGCCAGCAGCCGACGGGGCGGGGACTACGAGCAGTACTTC. Its translation: CASSRRGGDYEQYF.

Details on this clonotype: This may come from a read error, since a much larger clone is one base off. V and J are TRBV6-2 or TRBV6-3 and TRBJ1-1; maybe TRBD1 (5 bases). Germline lookup yields CDR1 MNHEY and CDR2 SVGEGT. The CDR3 sequence is 16 residues long. This chain's CDR3 is CASSYLGHREGTEASF. CDR3 nucleotides: TGTGCCAGCAGTTACTTAGGGCACCGGGAGGGGACTGAAGCTTCCTTT.

The chain recombines TRBV20-1 with TRBJ2-7, with 8 bases that match TRBD2. This CDR3 is 16 amino acids long. The germline CDR1 and CDR2 sequences are DFQATT and SNEGSKA (reference sequence). After removal of 5 bases from V and 0 bases from J, the junction contained 12 bases not matched to a gene. CDR3 DNA sequence: TGCAGTGCTGAACCCCTACTAGCGGTGAGCTCCTACGAGCAGTACTTC. This translates into CSAEPLLAVSSYEQYF.

A note on this clonotype: A junction end diverges from the germline sequence, so it may reflect a read error. The chain joins TRBV29-1 to TRBJ1-1; maybe TRBD1 (5 bases). Germline lookup yields CDR1 SQVTM and CDR2 ANQGSEA. The CDR3 is made up of 12 amino acids. CDR3 residues: CSVTVAVTEAFF. The CDR3 DNA follows: TGCAGCGTGACAGTGGCGGTCACTGAAGCCTTCTTT.

The table lists this clonotype with a few counts. This rearrangement joins TRBV4-1 to TRBJ1-1; D gene uncertain. The V end was cut by 2 bases, the J end by 1 base, with 11 bases between. Germline CDR1 is MGHRA and CDR2 is YSYEKL. The length of the CDR3 is 15 residues. The CDR3 reads CASSQRYQSNTEAFF. The CDR3 DNA reads TGCGCCAGCAGCCAACGGTATCAATCGAACACTGAAGCTTTCTTT.

A remark on this clonotype: Since the CDR3 does not end with the conserved phenylalanine or tryptophan, this likely comes from a read error. The gene calls are TRBV11-2 and TRBJ1-1; D unclear. The CDR3 covers 14 residues. CDR1 and CDR2 from the germline V gene are SGHAT and FQNNGV. Trimming took off 4 bases at V and 1 base at J, with 10 bases between the two ends. The CDR3 reads CASSYGMANTEAFL. CDR3 nucleotides: TGTGCCAGCAGCTATGGAATGGCGAACACTGAAGCTTTCCTT.

This clonotype has ten or more counts. The CDR3 reads CASSLSFRSLLFTDTQYF. The DNA for the CDR3 is TGTGCCAGCAGCTTGTCTTTCAGGTCTCTCCTATTCACAGATACGCAGTATTTT. The chain couples TRBV5-6 to TRBJ2-3; D is unclear. Trimming took off 1 base at V and 2 bases at J, with 20 bases between the two ends. Germline loops: CDR1 SGHDT, CDR2 YYEEEE. The CDR3 runs 18 residues.

Of note for this clonotype: At one end the junction does not follow the germline gene, possibly because of a read error. The V and J genes are TRBV27 and TRBJ2-7, with D perhaps matching TRBD1 (6 bases). In germline, CDR1 is MNHEY, CDR2 SMNVEV (reference sequence). CDR3 length equals 15 residues. The CDR3, as DNA: TGTGGCAGCAGTTTAACAGGGCAAACTCTCTACGAGCAGTACTTC. It yields the protein CGSSLTGQTLYEQYF.

This clonotype was recorded a few times. The V gene is TRBV7-9, the J gene TRBJ2-5, with TRBD2 matching 12 bases. Trimming at V came to 1 base and at J to 4 bases, leaving 4 bases not matched to a gene. From germline, CDR1 is SEHNR and CDR2 FQNEAQ (reference sequence). The CDR3 has 16 amino acids. CDR3 DNA sequence: TGTGCCAGCAGCTTAGGGACTAGCGGGATTATAGAGACCCAGTACTTC. Residues: CASSLGTSGIIETQYF.